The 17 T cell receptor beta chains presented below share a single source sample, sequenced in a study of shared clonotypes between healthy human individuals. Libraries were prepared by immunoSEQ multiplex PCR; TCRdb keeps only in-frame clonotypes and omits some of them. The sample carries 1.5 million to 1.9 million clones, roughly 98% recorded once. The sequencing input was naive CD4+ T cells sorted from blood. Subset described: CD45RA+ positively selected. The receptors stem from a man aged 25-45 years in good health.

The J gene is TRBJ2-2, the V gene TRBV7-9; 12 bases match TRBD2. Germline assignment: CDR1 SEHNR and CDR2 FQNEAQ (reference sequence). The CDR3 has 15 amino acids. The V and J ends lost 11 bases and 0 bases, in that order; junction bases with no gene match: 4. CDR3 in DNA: TGTGCCGCGGGGACTAGCGGGTCGAACACCGGGGAGCTGTTTTTT. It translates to CAAGTSGSNTGELFF.

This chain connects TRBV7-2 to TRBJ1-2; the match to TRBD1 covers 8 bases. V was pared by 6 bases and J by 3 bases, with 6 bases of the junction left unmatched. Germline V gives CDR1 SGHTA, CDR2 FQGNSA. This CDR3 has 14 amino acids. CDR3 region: CASRQGGSDYGYTF. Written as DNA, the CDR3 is TGTGCCAGCAGACAGGGGGGGTCCGACTATGGCTACACCTTC.

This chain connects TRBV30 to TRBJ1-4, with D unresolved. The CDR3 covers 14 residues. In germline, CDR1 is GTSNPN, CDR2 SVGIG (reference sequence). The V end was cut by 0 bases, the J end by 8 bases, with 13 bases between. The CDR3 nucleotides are TGTGCCTGGAGTGTAATAGGGTCCACCGAAAAACTGTTTTTT. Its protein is CAWSVIGSTEKLFF. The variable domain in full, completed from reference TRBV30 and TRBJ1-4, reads SQTIHQWPATLVQPVGSPLSLECTVEGTSNPNLYWYRQAAGRGLQLLFYSVGIGQISSEVPQNLSASRPQDRQFILSSKKLLLSDSGFYLCAWSVIGSTEKLFFGSGTQLSVL.

CDR3 nucleotides: TGTGCCAGCAGTGAGTCTGCCCTTCAGCCCCAGCATTTT. Translation gives CASSESALQPQHF. The chain is built from TRBV6-1 and TRBJ1-5, with no clear D. The CDR3 is 13 residues long. Germline V gene data show CDR1 as MNHNS and CDR2 as SASEGT. V lost 3 bases and J lost 6, with 9 bases in between.

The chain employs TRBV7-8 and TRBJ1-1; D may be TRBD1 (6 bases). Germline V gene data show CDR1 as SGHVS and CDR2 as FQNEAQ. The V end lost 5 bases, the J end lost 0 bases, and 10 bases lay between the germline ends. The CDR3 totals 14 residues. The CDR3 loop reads CASSRTAMNTEAFF. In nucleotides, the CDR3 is TGTGCCAGCAGCCGGACAGCCATGAACACTGAAGCTTTCTTT.

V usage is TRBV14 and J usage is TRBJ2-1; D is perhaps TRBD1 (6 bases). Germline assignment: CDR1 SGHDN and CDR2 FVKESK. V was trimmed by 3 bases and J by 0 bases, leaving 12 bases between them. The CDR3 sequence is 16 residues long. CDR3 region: CASSHQTGTSYNEQFF. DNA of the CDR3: TGTGCCAGCAGCCACCAAACAGGGACCTCCTACAATGAGCAGTTCTTC.

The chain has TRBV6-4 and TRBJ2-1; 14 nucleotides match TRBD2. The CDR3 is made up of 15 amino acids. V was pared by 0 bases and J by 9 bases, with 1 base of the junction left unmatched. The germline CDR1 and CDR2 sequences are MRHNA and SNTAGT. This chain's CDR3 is CASSDSGLAGVEQFF. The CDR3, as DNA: TGTGCCAGCAGTGACTCGGGACTAGCGGGAGTTGAGCAGTTCTTC.

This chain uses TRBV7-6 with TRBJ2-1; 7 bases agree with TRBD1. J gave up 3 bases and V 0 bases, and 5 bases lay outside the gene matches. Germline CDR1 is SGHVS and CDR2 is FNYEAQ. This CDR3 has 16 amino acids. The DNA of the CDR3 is TGTGCCAGCAGCTTAGCAGGGACAGTAATCTACAATGAGCAGTTCTTC. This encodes CASSLAGTVIYNEQFF.

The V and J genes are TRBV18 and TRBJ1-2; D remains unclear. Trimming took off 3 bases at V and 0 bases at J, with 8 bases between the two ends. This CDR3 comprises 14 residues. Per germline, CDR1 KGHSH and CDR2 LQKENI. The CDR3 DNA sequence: TGTGCCAGCTCACCCCAGGAAACTAACTATGGCTACACCTTC. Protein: CASSPQETNYGYTF. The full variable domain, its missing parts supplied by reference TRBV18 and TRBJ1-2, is NAGVMQNPRHLVRRRGQEARLRCSPMKGHSHVYWYRQLPEEGLKFMVYLQKENIIDESGMPKERFSAEFPKEGPSILRIQQVVRGDSAAYFCASSPQETNYGYTFGSGTRLTVV.

As DNA, the CDR3 is TGTGCCAGCAGCTGGGACAATTTCTACGAGCAGTACTTC. The encoded protein is CASSWDNFYEQYF. The V call is TRBV7-2, the J call TRBJ2-7, with a tentative D call TRBD1 (6 bases). Trimming removed 4 bases from V and 3 bases from J, with 10 bases in between. The length of the CDR3 is 13 residues. Germline CDR1 reads SGHTA; CDR2 reads FQGNSA.

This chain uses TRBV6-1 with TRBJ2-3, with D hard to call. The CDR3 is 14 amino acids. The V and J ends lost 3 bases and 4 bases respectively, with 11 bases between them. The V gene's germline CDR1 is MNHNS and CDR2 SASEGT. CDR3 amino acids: CASSELMTSDTQYF. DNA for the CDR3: TGTGCCAGCAGTGAGCTCATGACCTCAGATACGCAGTATTTT.

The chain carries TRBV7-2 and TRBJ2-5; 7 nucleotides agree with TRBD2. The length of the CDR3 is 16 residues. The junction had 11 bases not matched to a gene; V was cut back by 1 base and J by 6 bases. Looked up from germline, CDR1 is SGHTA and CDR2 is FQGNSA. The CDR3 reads CASSLVLPGRVKTQYF. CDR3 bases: TGTGCCAGCAGCTTAGTTCTTCCAGGGAGGGTCAAGACCCAGTACTTC.

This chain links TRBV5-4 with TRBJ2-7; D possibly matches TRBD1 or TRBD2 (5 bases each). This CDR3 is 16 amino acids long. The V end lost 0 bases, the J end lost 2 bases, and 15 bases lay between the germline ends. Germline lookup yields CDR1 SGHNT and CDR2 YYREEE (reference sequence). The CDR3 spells CASSLAGVRGTYEQYF. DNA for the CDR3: TGTGCCAGCAGCTTGGCTGGCGTGAGGGGAACCTACGAGCAGTACTTC.

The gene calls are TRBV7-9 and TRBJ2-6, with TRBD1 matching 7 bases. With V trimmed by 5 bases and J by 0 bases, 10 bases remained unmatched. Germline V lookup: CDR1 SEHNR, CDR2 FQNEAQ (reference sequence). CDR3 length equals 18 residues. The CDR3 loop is CASSKGGYGFSGANVLTF. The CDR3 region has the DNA TGTGCCAGCAGCAAAGGGGGCTATGGCTTCTCTGGGGCCAACGTCCTGACTTTC.

The CDR3 coding sequence is TGTGCCAGCAGCCCCCGCATCCGGCCCTACAGTGACACTGAAGCTTTCTTT. As protein: CASSPRIRPYSDTEAFF. The rearrangement uses TRBV9 and TRBJ1-1; D gene unclear. CDR1 is SGDLS and CDR2 is YYNGEE in the germline V gene. This CDR3 has 17 amino acids. Trimming took off 4 bases at V and 3 bases at J, with 22 bases between the two ends.

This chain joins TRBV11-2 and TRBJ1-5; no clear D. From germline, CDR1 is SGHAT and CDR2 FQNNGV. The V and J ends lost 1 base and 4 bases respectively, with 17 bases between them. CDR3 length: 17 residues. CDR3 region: CASSLGGGRDRNQPQHF. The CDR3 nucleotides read TGTGCCAGCAGCTTAGGTGGTGGGCGGGATCGTAATCAGCCCCAGCATTTT. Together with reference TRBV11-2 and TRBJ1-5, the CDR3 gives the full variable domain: EAGVAQSPRYKIIEKRQSVAFWCNPISGHATLYWYQQILGQGPKLLIQFQNNGVVDDSQLPKDRFSAERLKGVDSTLKIQPAKLEDSAVYLCASSLGGGRDRNQPQHFGDGTRLSIL.

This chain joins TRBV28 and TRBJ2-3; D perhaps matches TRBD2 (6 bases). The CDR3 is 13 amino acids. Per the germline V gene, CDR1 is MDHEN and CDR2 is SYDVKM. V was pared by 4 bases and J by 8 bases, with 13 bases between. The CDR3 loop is CASSSWRASTQYF. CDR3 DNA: TGTGCCAGCAGTTCATGGAGGGCCAGTACGCAGTATTTT.